This T cell receptor (beta chain) was sequenced in a study of T-cell memory formation after mild COVID-19. Study-level background: TCR clusters largely stayed donor specific.

In regard to this clonotype: As yet, its antigen is unknown.

The CDR3 is 17 amino acids. CDR1 and CDR2 from the germline V gene are SEHNR and FQNEAQ (reference sequence). The trim removed 6 bases at V and 9 bases at J, leaving 19 bases unmatched. The study's findings and limits: Contracting CD4+ clones lay largely in CM and EM, with CD8+ ones residing in EMRA. Day 15 to 85 contracting clones showed balanced CD4/CD8; later expanders leaned CD4+. Whether second-wave clones peaking at day 37 were SARS-CoV-2 specific went unconfirmed.

One entry per CDR3 protein results from TCRdb running MiXCR on the 5' RACE reads. The sample lists 540,000 or so distinct CDR3 sequences; approximately 20% were seen once. The genes are TRBV7-9 and TRBJ2-5; TRBD1 matches at 10 bases. The TCR was taken from an adult woman who had mild COVID-19 (a few samples of this study predate the infection). Cell type and time point are not known. What was sequenced was PBMCs or a T cell subset sorted from them (not recorded which). The CDR3 spells CASRLDRGGPGLAAQYF. As DNA, the CDR3 is TGTGCCAGCAGACTGGACAGGGGGGGACCCGGGCTGGCTGCCCAGTACTTC.